A single sample gave rise to the 5 T cell receptor beta chains below, sequenced in a study of Ad26.COV2.S vaccination and SARS-CoV-2 variants. As for treatment: around 19 received Ad26.COV2.S at low or high dose, single or two shots; about 5 received placebo; per-sample allocation not given. At day 63 after the first vaccine or placebo injection, samples were drawn. TCRdb's table, derived via immunoSEQ multiplex PCR, lists solely in-frame clones and lacks some. This table has 380,000 or so clones, about 86% appearing once. The sequencing used peripheral blood, collected in a trial of Ad26.COV2.S vaccine versus placebo. These receptors originate from a person between 18 and 65 years old who received the Ad26.COV2.S COVID-19 vaccine or a placebo.

V usage is TRBV10-3 and J usage is TRBJ1-5; D remains unclear. With 9 bases removed from V and 7 bases from J, the gap between germline ends came to 16 bases. This CDR3 is built from 13 residues. The V gene's germline CDR1 is ENHRY and CDR2 SYGVKD. The CDR3 region is CAISTGEGQPQHF. Here the CDR3 DNA reads TGTGCCATAAGTACCGGGGAGGGACAGCCCCAGCATTTT.

The V and J genes are TRBV7-2 and TRBJ1-1, with D unclear. The CDR3 has 13 residues. The V end lost 4 bases, the J end lost 11 bases, and 17 bases lay between the germline ends. Per the germline V gene, CDR1 is SGHTA and CDR2 is FQGNSA. In nucleotides, the CDR3 is TGTGCCAGCAGCTGGGGAAGAAAGGCGGCTGCTTTCTTT. It codes for CASSWGRKAAAFF.

The DNA for the CDR3 is TGTGCCATCAGTGGGTCCAGACAGGAAGATTCACCCCTCCACTTT. Its protein product is CAISGSRQEDSPLHF. The chain uses TRBV10-3 and TRBJ1-6; D might be TRBD1 (6 bases). From germline, CDR1 is ENHRY and CDR2 SYGVKD. The CDR3 spans 15 residues. Trimming pared 4 bases from V and 8 bases from J, leaving 15 bases between.

This clone was seen a single time. V usage is TRBV19 and J usage is TRBJ1-5, with TRBD1 matching over 9 bases. There are 17 residues in the CDR3. J was trimmed by 3 bases and V by 5 bases; bases with no gene match: 11. CDR1 LNHDA and CDR2 SQIVND come from the germline V gene (reference sequence). The CDR3 DNA reads as TGTGCCAGTAGTTTTCCGCCCGGGACAGGGCCCAATCAGCCCCAGCATTTT. It codes for CASSFPPGTGPNQPQHF.

The CDR3 nucleotides are TGTGCCAGTAGGATGGCTAGCGGCGGCTCCTACGAGCAGTACTTC. Protein sequence: CASRMASGGSYEQYF. The chain joins TRBV19 to TRBJ2-7, with TRBD2 matching 7 bases. The V segment lost 6 bases and the J segment 0 bases; nucleotides outside the gene matches: 8. The germline CDR1 and CDR2 sequences are LNHDA and SQIVND (reference sequence). The CDR3 is 15 amino acids.